The next 3 T cell receptor beta chains were all read from a single sample in a study of blood T cell repertoires in COVID-19. The data were produced by immunoSEQ multiplex PCR, yet TCRdb's version contains in-frame clones alone and is incomplete. In the table there are about 33,000 clones, about 85% of which are singletons. Sequenced sample: peripheral blood. All receptors come from a woman over 75 with active or convalescent COVID-19.

The chain is built from TRBV2 and TRBJ2-7; TRBD1 matches at 7 bases. The CDR3 loop spans 13 amino acids. The germline gives CDR1 SNHLY, CDR2 FYNNEI. The V and J ends lost 8 bases and 8 bases, in that order; junction bases with no gene match: 12. CDR3 residues: CASSPGQSVKQYF. The CDR3 DNA reads TGTGCCAGCTCCCCGGGACAGAGCGTAAAGCAGTACTTC. The full variable domain, completed using reference TRBV2 and TRBJ2-7, is EPEVTQTPSHQVTQMGQEVILRCVPISNHLYFYWYRQILGQKVEFLVSFYNNEISEKSEIFDDQFSVERPDGSNFTLKIRSTKLEDSAMYFCASSPGQSVKQYFGPGTRLTVT.

The genes are TRBV5-1 and TRBJ2-1, with a tentative D call TRBD2 (6 bases). Germline V gene sequence: CDR1 SGHRS, CDR2 YFSETQ. The CDR3 sequence is 12 residues long. V was cut by 3 bases and J by 6 bases, with 7 bases left in between. The CDR3: CASSSAGNEQFF. The CDR3 coding sequence is TGCGCCAGCAGCTCAGCGGGCAATGAGCAGTTCTTC.

The rearrangement uses TRBV7-8 and TRBJ1-2, with 10 bases matching TRBD1. Germline V gene sequence: CDR1 SGHVS, CDR2 FQNEAQ. The CDR3 is 15 amino acids. Trimming took 5 bases from V and 0 from J; bases not matched to a gene: 3. CDR3 nucleotide sequence: TGTGCCAGCAGCCTCGGACAGGGGGCTAACTATGGCTACACCTTC. Protein: CASSLGQGANYGYTF.